The TCR beta chain described here comes from a study of blood T cell repertoires in COVID-19. Study summary: Material from acute and convalescent COVID-19 was sourced from the United States, Italy and Spain. The analysed material was cDNA or gDNA that came from T cells, B-cell-depleted T cells, or PBMCs.

This clone showed up many times. The V gene lost 4 bases and the J gene lost 1 base, with 14 bases spanning the gap. The CDR3 has 15 amino acids. Germline V CDR1 and CDR2: SNHLY, FYNNEI. As handled by the study authors: It was from reference gene primer amplification that nucleated cell counts were estimated. Only in-frame clones appear in the TCRdb table, and some are missing; sequencing was by immunoSEQ multiplex PCR. V and J calls plus clone size are reproduced from that table; the DNA served to infer D and trimming. The data show 63,000 or so clones, roughly 82% seen once. Input material: peripheral blood. V gene TRBV2 combines with J gene TRBJ2-7, with D possibly TRBD1 on 6 matching bases. This TCR came from a human donor in a cohort sampled during active COVID-19. CDR3 in DNA: TGTGCCAGCAGTGGATGGACAGAGCCGTCCTACGAGCAGTACTTC. Protein: CASSGWTEPSYEQYF.